This T cell receptor (beta chain) was captured in a study of brain metastases from non-small cell lung cancer. V lost 6 bases to trimming and J lost 3 bases; unmatched junction nucleotides: 5. In germline, CDR1 is ENHRY, CDR2 SYGVKD. The CDR3 is 13 amino acids. To note about this clone: Its antigen is as yet unknown.

The protocol was immunoSEQ multiplex PCR, while the TCRdb copy is restricted to in-frame clones and leaves out a portion. This table holds 4,000 to 5,000 clones, roughly 89% found once. Regarding the study as a whole: T-cell clones appeared expanded in around 64% of brain metastases relative to matched primary tumors. Metastases had sparse T cells but largely shared repertoires with primaries. Brain metastases had lower T-cell infiltration than primary tumors.

The material sequenced was primary lung tumor tissue. This clonotype was sampled from a donor over 35 with non-small cell lung cancer. The chain employs TRBV10-3 and TRBJ2-7, with 7 bases aligning to TRBD1. Written as DNA, the CDR3 is TGTGCCATCAGGGGGGACAGTTACTACGAGCAGTACTTC. Translation gives CAIRGDSYYEQYF.